Each of the 6 T cell receptor beta chains below was sequenced from the same sample in a study of low-dose radiotherapy and immunotherapy resistance in tumors. First-strand cDNA used TRAV- and TRBV-specific primers, covering alpha and beta chains. For amplifying TCRs, the PCR ran for approximately 21 cycles with Phusion, which was used together with a constant-region primer and the adapter on the V primers. TCRdb re-derived calls from the reads in MiXCR, one entry per CDR3 protein. The table shows under 8,500 distinct CDR3 sequences, with approximately 50% occurring only once. The receptors come from a human donor with advanced metastatic prostate, ovarian, gallbladder or colorectal cancer (not recorded which). This table probably holds off-target reads from a library built for another chain.

The count of this clonotype is one. The chain couples TRBV29-1 to TRBJ1-2; 10 positions match TRBD1. Losses at the gene ends were 4 bases for V and 8 bases for J; bases not matched to a gene: 4. CDR1 and CDR2 from the germline V gene are SQVTM and ANQGSEA. The CDR3 loop spans 12 amino acids. The CDR3 protein is CSVGQGAEGYTF. The CDR3 DNA sequence: TGCAGCGTTGGACAGGGGGCGGAAGGCTACACCTTC.

This clonotype came up once. The DNA for the CDR3 is TGTGCCACCAGTGATTTGCATTGGGGCAGGGTCCTCTCTGGGGCCAACGTCCTGACTTTC. Its translation: CATSDLHWGRVLSGANVLTF. This rearrangement joins TRBV24-1 to TRBJ2-6; TRBD1 might be the D (5 bases). Germline-derived CDR1 and CDR2 are KGHDR and SFDVKD. V gave up 0 bases and J gave up 0 bases, with 17 bases separating them. The CDR3 sequence is 20 residues long.

This clonotype has a handful of counts. The rearrangement links TRBV5-1 to TRBJ2-7, with 7 bases identical to TRBD1. CDR1 and CDR2 (germline): SGHRS, YFSETQ. CDR3 length: 14 amino acids. Germline trimming cut 0 bases from V and 4 bases from J; bases unmatched to any gene: 4. This chain's CDR3 is CASSLEDRSYEQYF. The CDR3 coding sequence is TGCGCCAGCAGCTTGGAGGACAGGTCTTACGAGCAGTACTTC.

This clonotype turned up a few times. In nucleotides, the CDR3 is TGTGCCAGCAGCTTAGTAGGGACTGGCTACACCTTC. This gives the protein CASSLVGTGYTF. The chain uses TRBV11-2 and TRBJ1-2; TRBD1 might be the D (5 bases). This CDR3 contains 12 residues. Germline loops: CDR1 SGHAT, CDR2 FQNNGV. The germline V and J ends were trimmed by 1 base and 7 bases, with 7 bases remaining between them.

The CDR3 bases are TGCAGTTTAGAATGGGGACCTCTAACCTCTGGAAACACCATATATTTT. As protein: CSLEWGPLTSGNTIYF. J is TRBJ1-3 and V is TRBV29-1; possibly TRBD1 for D (5 bases). Germline V CDR1 and CDR2: SQVTM, ANQGSEA. CDR3 length equals 16 residues.

This clonotype has just one count. The rearrangement links TRBV4-3 to TRBJ2-7; 9 bases align to TRBD1. Trimming took 1 base from V and 2 from J; bases not matched to a gene: 6. CDR1 LGHNA and CDR2 YSLEER come from the germline V gene. There are 16 residues in the CDR3. CDR3 residues: CASSQGPGQGTYEQYF. In DNA form, the CDR3 reads TGCGCCAGCAGCCAAGGTCCCGGACAGGGGACCTACGAGCAGTACTTC.